Presented here are 32 T cell receptor beta chains from one specimen sequenced in a study of blood T cell repertoires in COVID-19. Clones were sequenced by immunoSEQ multiplex PCR, and TCRdb holds only the in-frame ones, with some missing. This sample has over 150,000 clones, with about 80% found just once. Sample: PBMCs or T cells enriched from blood (not recorded which). The receptor set was obtained from a woman aged 60-70 years who had recovered from COVID-19.

The rearrangement uses TRBV7-9 and TRBJ2-7; 7 positions match TRBD2. With V trimmed by 1 base and J by 0 bases, 3 bases remained unmatched. Germline V gives CDR1 SEHNR, CDR2 FQNEAQ (reference sequence). The CDR3 consists of 15 residues. CDR3 region: CASSLGASGSYEQYF. The CDR3 DNA sequence: TGTGCCAGCAGCTTAGGCGCTAGCGGCTCCTACGAGCAGTACTTC. Drawing the rest from reference TRBV7-9 and TRBJ2-7, the complete variable domain is DTGVSQNPRHKITKRGQNVTFRCDPISEHNRLYWYRQTLGQGPEFLTYFQNEAQLEKSRLLSDRFSAERPKGSFSTLEIQRTEQGDSAMYLCASSLGASGSYEQYFGPGTRLTVT.

This clone was detected once. The chain joins TRBV4-2 to TRBJ1-1, with D unresolved. The CDR3 extends over 14 amino acids. The germline CDR1 and CDR2 sequences are LGHNA and YNFKEQ. V dropped 1 base and J dropped 1 base, with 7 bases sitting between them. Here the CDR3 DNA reads TGTGCCAGCAGCCAAGCAGGTAAGAACACTGAAGCTTTCTTT. Protein: CASSQAGKNTEAFF.

The chain links TRBV19 to TRBJ2-1, with TRBD2 matching over 7 bases. The junction had 13 bases not matched to a gene; V was cut back by 0 bases and J by 8 bases. CDR3 length: 17 residues. The germline V gene has CDR1 LNHDA and CDR2 SQIVND (reference sequence). CDR3 coding DNA: TGTGCCAGTAGTATAGATAAGCGGGGAAGGTTAGTCGATGAGCAGTTCTTC. This translates into CASSIDKRGRLVDEQFF.

The rearrangement uses TRBV5-1 and TRBJ2-7; 8 bases match TRBD1. J lost 5 bases, V lost 5 bases, and 12 bases had no gene match. From germline, CDR1 is SGHRS and CDR2 YFSETQ. The CDR3 totals 15 residues. The CDR3 reads CASRRSPDRVDEQYF. The CDR3 DNA reads as TGCGCCAGCAGGCGTTCACCGGACAGGGTCGACGAGCAGTACTTC.

V gene TRBV2 combines with J gene TRBJ2-3; 9 bases line up with TRBD2. Losses at the gene ends were 6 bases for V and 0 bases for J; bases not matched to a gene: 7. CDR3 length: 16 amino acids. Germline CDR1 SNHLY, CDR2 FYNNEI. This CDR3 is CASRRERGVSTDTQYF. The CDR3 DNA is TGTGCCAGCAGGAGGGAGCGGGGGGTGAGCACAGATACGCAGTATTTT.

This chain connects TRBV30 to TRBJ2-2, with 9 bases aligning to TRBD1. V gave up 4 bases and J gave up 5 bases; unmatched junction bases: 8. This CDR3 is 15 amino acids long. The germline CDR1 and CDR2 sequences are GTSNPN and SVGIG (reference sequence). CDR3: CAWTRTGVGTGELFF. DNA of the CDR3: TGTGCCTGGACTCGGACAGGGGTGGGGACCGGGGAGCTGTTTTTT.

This clone was counted between two and nine times. The V gene is TRBV30, the J gene TRBJ2-2, with D unclear. Germline-derived CDR1 and CDR2 are GTSNPN and SVGIG (reference sequence). The V and J ends lost 3 bases and 0 bases respectively, with 5 bases between them. The CDR3 totals 13 residues. CDR3 region: CAWREPNTGELFF. The CDR3 nucleotides are TGTGCCTGGAGGGAGCCGAACACCGGGGAGCTGTTTTTT.

The V gene is TRBV7-9, the J gene TRBJ1-5, with a weak D call TRBD1 (5 bases). V was trimmed by 5 bases and J by 1 base, leaving 15 bases between them. This CDR3 has 16 residues. Germline loops: CDR1 SEHNR, CDR2 FQNEAQ (reference sequence). The CDR3, as DNA: TGTGCCAGCAGCCGAGGTTGGGGGGGAAGCAATCAGCCCCAGCATTTT. As protein: CASSRGWGGSNQPQHF. Variable domain in full (rest from reference TRBV7-9 and TRBJ1-5): DTGVSQNPRHKITKRGQNVTFRCDPISEHNRLYWYRQTLGQGPEFLTYFQNEAQLEKSRLLSDRFSAERPKGSFSTLEIQRTEQGDSAMYLCASSRGWGGSNQPQHFGDGTRLSIL.

This chain joins TRBV12-5 and TRBJ2-7; TRBD1 agrees at 7 bases. Germline values: CDR1 LGHNT, CDR2 FRNRAP. Trimming removed 0 bases from V and 9 bases from J; junction bases left unmatched: 5. CDR3 length: 13 amino acids. The DNA for the CDR3 is TGTGCTAGTGGTTTGGTAGGACAGGAGGCGCAGTACTTC. It specifies CASGLVGQEAQYF.

J is TRBJ2-3 and V is TRBV2; no clear D. This CDR3 is 15 amino acids long. Trimming took off 6 bases at V and 0 bases at J, with 13 bases between the two ends. Germline CDR1 SNHLY, CDR2 FYNNEI. CDR3: CASRDRLTSTDTQYF. The CDR3 DNA sequence: TGTGCCAGCAGGGATCGGTTGACTAGCACAGATACGCAGTATTTT.

The V and J genes are TRBV19 and TRBJ1-1, with 8 nucleotides matching TRBD1. J was trimmed by 1 base and V by 8 bases; bases with no gene match: 12. Germline V CDR1 and CDR2: LNHDA, SQIVND (reference sequence). This CDR3 has 16 amino acids. CDR3 sequence: CASGAGGWSANTEAFF. CDR3 sequence (DNA): TGTGCCAGTGGGGCAGGGGGCTGGTCTGCGAACACTGAAGCTTTCTTT.

The rearrangement links TRBV5-4 to TRBJ1-6; a weak D match, TRBD1 (5 bases). With 3 bases removed from V and 7 bases from J, the gap between germline ends came to 20 bases. The CDR3 runs to 17 residues. Germline loops: CDR1 SGHNT, CDR2 YYREEE (reference sequence). CDR3: CASSSGVRGYRNSPLHF. In DNA form, the CDR3 reads TGTGCCAGCAGCTCGGGGGTAAGGGGATATAGGAATTCACCCCTCCACTTT.

The rearrangement joins TRBV7-2 to TRBJ1-2; no clear D gene. Germline V gives CDR1 SGHTA, CDR2 FQGNSA. The CDR3 spans 13 residues. The V and J ends lost 5 bases and 8 bases respectively, with 15 bases between them. The CDR3 coding sequence is TGTGCCAGCAGCCCCGCCGGGGTAGGGGGCTACACCTTC. Protein product: CASSPAGVGGYTF.

A single count supports this clone. This chain uses TRBV5-6 with TRBJ2-7; 8 bases agree with TRBD2. The CDR3 is made up of 13 amino acids. Germline-derived CDR1 and CDR2 are SGHDT and YYEEEE. V shed 3 bases and J 5 bases; nucleotides not matched to a gene: 4. The chain's CDR3 is CASSSTGGNEQYF. The CDR3 DNA follows: TGTGCCAGCAGCTCAACGGGGGGGAACGAGCAGTACTTC.

This sequence joins TRBV30 and TRBJ1-5; 9 bases map to TRBD1. The CDR3 is made up of 14 amino acids. Germline-derived CDR1 and CDR2 are GTSNPN and SVGIG (reference sequence). V was pared by 7 bases and J by 2 bases, with 6 bases of the junction left unmatched. DNA for the CDR3: TGTGCCTACCAACAGGGGGCTCGCAATCAGCCCCAGCATTTT. This translates into CAYQQGARNQPQHF.

V usage is TRBV11-2 and J usage is TRBJ2-5; D is possibly TRBD2 (6 bases). Germline loops: CDR1 SGHAT, CDR2 FQNNGV. The CDR3 contains 12 residues. Trimming shortened V by 0 bases and J by 7 bases, and 6 bases separated the two germline ends. The DNA for the CDR3 is TGTGCCAGCAGCTTAGAGCGGGGGACCCAGTACTTC. Its protein is CASSLERGTQYF.

V is TRBV7-2 and J is TRBJ2-2; perhaps TRBD1 as D (5 bases). The ends were cut back, 5 bases at V and 0 bases at J, with 10 bases in the middle. CDR3 length equals 15 residues. In germline, CDR1 is SGHTA, CDR2 FQGNSA. CDR3 sequence reads: CASSPRQTNTGELFF. The CDR3 DNA sequence: TGTGCCAGCAGCCCTAGACAGACGAACACCGGGGAGCTGTTTTTT.

V usage is TRBV2 and J usage is TRBJ1-1; D unclear. The CDR3 spans 13 residues. Germline assignment: CDR1 SNHLY and CDR2 FYNNEI. V lost 7 bases, J lost 3 bases, and 12 bases lay in between. DNA of the CDR3: TGTGCCAGCATTGCCCAGGCAGACACTGAAGCTTTCTTT. Encoded protein: CASIAQADTEAFF.

This clone has a single count. The chain uses TRBV29-1 and TRBJ2-3, with a possible D match to TRBD2 (6 bases). This CDR3 is built from 13 residues. Germline CDR1 reads SQVTM; CDR2 reads ANQGSEA. The V and J ends lost 3 bases and 2 bases respectively, with 9 bases between them. The CDR3 protein is CSVDGGNTDTQYF. The CDR3 DNA reads TGCAGCGTTGATGGGGGGAACACAGATACGCAGTATTTT.

The V gene is TRBV12-3 or TRBV12-4, the J gene TRBJ2-7; D is possibly TRBD2 (5 bases). This CDR3 has 12 residues. V was shortened by 2 bases and J by 3 bases, with 5 bases between the two germline ends. The CDR3 region is CASSLRGYEQYF. Written as DNA, the CDR3 is TGTGCCAGCAGTTTACGGGGCTACGAGCAGTACTTC.

This rearrangement joins TRBV10-1 to TRBJ1-2; TRBD1 aligns across 10 bases. The germline V gene encodes CDR1 WNHNN and CDR2 SYGVQD (reference sequence). J gave up 4 bases and V 7 bases, and 6 bases lay outside the gene matches. The CDR3 runs 14 residues. This CDR3 reads CASMGQGTGYGYTF. The CDR3 DNA sequence: TGCGCCAGCATGGGACAGGGGACTGGCTATGGCTACACCTTC.

CDR3 sequence (DNA): TGCGCCAGCAGCTTGATGGGGCAGGGTCGGGACAATGAGCAGTTCTTC. Its translation: CASSLMGQGRDNEQFF. The V and J genes are TRBV5-1 and TRBJ2-1, with TRBD1 as a possible D gene (5 bases). The CDR3 extends over 16 amino acids. Germline-derived CDR1 and CDR2 are SGHRS and YFSETQ. Trimming took off 1 base at V and 5 bases at J, with 16 bases between the two ends.

This chain connects TRBV4-1 to TRBJ1-1; tentative D call: TRBD1 (6 bases). The CDR3 has 14 amino acids. Per the germline V gene, CDR1 is MGHRA and CDR2 is YSYEKL. V was trimmed by 3 bases and J by 2 bases, leaving 10 bases between them. The DNA of the CDR3 is TGCGCCAGCAGCCATCCAGGGGTAAACACTGAAGCTTTCTTT. Its translation is CASSHPGVNTEAFF.

V and J are TRBV6-6 and TRBJ2-7; D not resolved. Trimming took off 9 bases at V and 3 bases at J, with 21 bases between the two ends. Germline lookup yields CDR1 MNHNY and CDR2 SVGAGI (reference sequence). CDR3 length: 15 amino acids. The DNA for the CDR3 is TGTGCCAGTTATCGTGTGGCGGCCGTATTCTACGAGCAGTACTTC. Its protein product is CASYRVAAVFYEQYF.

This chain joins TRBV25-1 and TRBJ2-3; 8 bases are shared with TRBD2. There are 15 residues in the CDR3. V shed 4 bases, J shed 3 bases, and the junction held 6 bases outside the gene matches. The germline V gene encodes CDR1 MGHDK and CDR2 SYGVNS. DNA of the CDR3: TGTGCCAGCAGTGCCGGGGGGGCTGTTACAGATACGCAGTATTTT. It is translated as CASSAGGAVTDTQYF.

The chain recombines TRBV19 with TRBJ2-1; TRBD1 matches at 7 bases. J lost 6 bases, V lost 6 bases, and 2 bases had no gene match. The length of the CDR3 is 12 residues. From germline, CDR1 is LNHDA and CDR2 SQIVND (reference sequence). CDR3 region: CASRRQGNEQFF. CDR3 nucleotides: TGTGCCAGTAGACGACAGGGCAATGAGCAGTTCTTC. Drawing the rest from reference TRBV19 and TRBJ2-1, the complete variable domain is DGGITQSPKYLFRKEGQNVTLSCEQNLNHDAMYWYRQDPGQGLRLIYYSQIVNDFQKGDIAEGYSVSREKKESFPLTVTSAQKNPTAFYLCASRRQGNEQFFGPGTRLTVL.

This chain connects TRBV4-1 to TRBJ1-4, with D perhaps TRBD1 (6 bases). The V gene lost 1 base and the J gene lost 7 bases, with 13 bases spanning the gap. The CDR3 has 15 amino acids. Germline CDR1 and CDR2: MGHRA and YSYEKL. CDR3 in amino acids: CASSQGEQGREKLFF. The CDR3 DNA reads TGCGCCAGCAGCCAAGGCGAACAGGGACGTGAAAAACTGTTTTTT.

This clone was seen only a few times. V is TRBV5-5 and J is TRBJ2-1; possibly TRBD2 for D (6 bases). The germline V gene has CDR1 SGHKS and CDR2 YYEKEE (reference sequence). V gave up 2 bases and J gave up 9 bases, with 12 bases separating them. This CDR3 is built from 13 residues. This CDR3 is CASSFRGSGEQFF. Here the CDR3 DNA reads TGTGCCAGCAGCTTCCGGGGTAGCGGTGAGCAGTTCTTC.

J is TRBJ2-6 and V is TRBV5-1; tentative D call: TRBD1 (5 bases). Looked up from germline, CDR1 is SGHRS and CDR2 is YFSETQ. The CDR3 length is 16 residues. V was shortened by 5 bases and J by 4 bases, with 16 bases between the two germline ends. The DNA of the CDR3 is TGCGCCAGCAGTTGGCAAGGGGTTATGGGGGCCAACGTCCTGACTTTC. It encodes CASSWQGVMGANVLTF.

This clone showed up just a few times. The chain couples TRBV7-9 to TRBJ1-3; D remains unclear. The V end was cut by 3 bases, the J end by 1 base, with 7 bases between. The CDR3 length is 14 residues. The V gene's germline CDR1 is SEHNR and CDR2 FQNEAQ (reference sequence). Here the CDR3 reads CASSLGGSGNTIYF. For the CDR3, the DNA is TGTGCCAGCAGCTTGGGCGGGTCTGGAAACACCATATATTTT.

The chain is built from TRBV4-1 and TRBJ2-1; D is possibly TRBD2 (7 bases). This CDR3 region has 16 residues. CDR1 and CDR2 (germline): MGHRA, YSYEKL. V lost 1 base and J 5 bases, leaving 15 bases between the germline ends. This CDR3 reads CASSQVGGRENNEQFF. The CDR3 DNA follows: TGCGCCAGCAGCCAAGTGGGGGGGCGCGAAAACAATGAGCAGTTCTTC.

The chain joins TRBV9 to TRBJ2-5, with 11 positions matching TRBD2. This CDR3 is built from 18 residues. Germline CDR1 reads SGDLS; CDR2 reads YYNGEE. Trimming at V came to 3 bases and at J to 5 bases, leaving 15 bases not matched to a gene. The CDR3 is CASSESIHSGGAVETQYF. The CDR3 nucleotides are TGTGCCAGCAGCGAGTCTATCCATAGCGGGGGGGCCGTGGAGACCCAGTACTTC.